The following is a T cell receptor (beta chain) sequence with its context. Its antigen is undetermined. It was with 60 Vbeta and 13 Jbeta primers that the PCR ran. As originally analysed: The count from a later analysis was some 76 million unique TCR beta chains, about 9.9 million of them shared. Profiled with immunoSEQ multiplex PCR; TCRdb holds only in-frame clones, not every one. The V and J calls and clone size are taken from that table; D and trimming were inferred from the DNA. The data contain around 120,000 clones, about four fifths of them singletons. The CDR3 loop spans 13 amino acids. The germline gives CDR1 MDHEN, CDR2 SYDVKM. Trimming pared 3 bases from V and 7 bases from J, leaving 9 bases between. Healthy bone marrow donors made up the cohort. This specimen belongs to a study of cytomegalovirus exposure and HLA in healthy donors. General observations from the study: Being productive about 90% or about 30% of the time was typical of most TCR beta V segments in an earlier analysis.

This chain joins TRBV28 and TRBJ1-4, with D possibly matching TRBD1 (5 bases). Sequenced input: PBMCs. The sequence was obtained from a human donor in good health. The CDR3 sequence: CASSFMGGEKLFF. CDR3 DNA sequence: TGTGCCAGCAGTTTTATGGGGGGTGAAAAACTGTTTTTT. The whole variable domain, remainder taken from reference TRBV28 and TRBJ1-4, is DVKVTQSSRYLVKRTGEKVFLECVQDMDHENMFWYRQDPGLGLRLIYFSYDVKMKEKGDIPEGYSVSREKKERFSLILESASTNQTSMYLCASSFMGGEKLFFGSGTQLSVL.